The 29 T cell receptor beta chains in this list originate from one sample, sequenced in a study of T cell responses to AZD1222 COVID-19 vaccine (dated by TCRdb to the early 2020s). The time point label on this specimen signifies: baseline before first vaccination. The method behind the library was the immunoSEQ multiplex PCR assay. Here the immuneACCESS table is served through TCRdb, limited to in-frame sequences with V and J called. Missing clones are a known gap in these copies; in checked studies unresolved V genes cover under half, and the rest lacks a known reason. Within this sample are 100,000 to 150,000 clones, with 87% of them counted one time only. The top ten clones comprise about 10% of the sample. Sequenced here: peripheral blood, sampled on day 0 of AZD1222 vaccination. These receptors originate from an adult in good health.

The CDR3 is CASSPGMGGLFNEQFF. The CDR3 coding sequence is TGTGCCAGCAGCCCGGGTATGGGGGGCCTTTTCAATGAGCAGTTCTTC. This sequence joins TRBV7-2 and TRBJ2-1; D is possibly TRBD1 or TRBD2 (6 bases each). Germline V gene lookup returns CDR1 SGHTA and CDR2 FQGNSA. The CDR3 covers 16 residues. The V and J ends lost 5 bases and 6 bases respectively, with 20 bases between them.

The chain couples TRBV19 to TRBJ2-7, with a tentative D call TRBD1 (7 bases). Germline values: CDR1 LNHDA, CDR2 SQIVND (reference sequence). The CDR3 runs to 15 residues. V was trimmed by 5 bases and J by 4 bases, leaving 18 bases between them. The CDR3 sequence: CASSPRWRGQYEQYF. The CDR3, as DNA: TGTGCCAGTAGTCCCCGTTGGAGGGGGCAGTACGAGCAGTACTTC.

This chain uses TRBV30 with TRBJ1-6; TRBD1 matches at 7 bases. V lost 0 bases, J lost 6 bases, and 23 bases stayed unmatched. The CDR3 loop spans 21 amino acids. CDR1 is GTSNPN and CDR2 is SVGIG in the germline V gene (reference sequence). The CDR3 protein is CAWSVIGIQGRRFSGNSPLHF. The CDR3 bases are TGTGCCTGGAGTGTCATTGGGATACAGGGGAGGCGGTTTTCGGGTAATTCACCCCTCCACTTT.

The genes are TRBV30 and TRBJ2-3, with 7 bases matching TRBD1. This CDR3 is 15 amino acids long. The junction had 4 bases not matched to a gene; V was cut back by 0 bases and J by 1 base. Germline lookup yields CDR1 GTSNPN and CDR2 SVGIG (reference sequence). CDR3 DNA: TGTGCCTGGAGTGTACGACAGGGCGGCACAGATACGCAGTATTTT. This translates into CAWSVRQGGTDTQYF.

The gene calls are TRBV11-1 and TRBJ2-1; TRBD2 matches at 14 bases. J was trimmed by 6 bases and V by 5 bases; bases with no gene match: 6. This CDR3 spans 16 amino acids. CDR1 SGHAT and CDR2 FQDESV come from the germline V gene (reference sequence). The CDR3 protein is CASSHGTSGRVNEQFF. Written as DNA, the CDR3 is TGTGCCAGCAGCCACGGGACTAGCGGGAGAGTCAATGAGCAGTTCTTC.

The chain recombines TRBV7-9 with TRBJ2-1, with TRBD2 matching 9 bases. This CDR3 has 15 amino acids. The V gene's germline CDR1 is SEHNR and CDR2 FQNEAQ (reference sequence). The ends lost 4 bases at V and 10 bases at J; junction bases unmatched: 11. Here the CDR3 reads CASSSERGAAREQFF. The DNA of the CDR3 is TGTGCCAGCAGCTCAGAGCGGGGGGCAGCTAGGGAGCAGTTCTTC.

This sequence joins TRBV5-1 and TRBJ2-7; 9 nucleotides align to TRBD2. Germline CDR1 is SGHRS and CDR2 is YFSETQ. V trimming: 1 base; J trimming: 4 bases; junction bases outside the gene matches: 9. This CDR3 has 16 residues. The CDR3 loop is CASSLSSGSVLYEQYF. As DNA, the CDR3 is TGCGCCAGCAGCTTGAGTAGCGGGAGCGTATTATACGAGCAGTACTTC.

This sequence joins TRBV10-3 and TRBJ2-3; 10 bases agree with TRBD2. The CDR3 covers 15 residues. J gave up 1 base and V 6 bases, and 4 bases lay outside the gene matches. Germline assignment: CDR1 ENHRY and CDR2 SYGVKD. CDR3 sequence: CAISPGTSGTDTQYF. The CDR3 DNA sequence: TGTGCCATCAGCCCAGGGACTAGCGGCACAGATACGCAGTATTTT.

The V gene is TRBV15, the J gene TRBJ1-1; TRBD1 matches 7 bases. This CDR3 contains 12 residues. The V gene end was trimmed by 0 bases and the J gene end by 10 bases; junction bases not matched to a gene: 2. Germline V gives CDR1 LNHNV, CDR2 YYDKDF (reference sequence). The CDR3 spells CATSRETGTAFF. For the CDR3, the DNA is TGTGCCACCAGCAGAGAGACAGGGACAGCTTTCTTT. Filled out from reference TRBV15 and TRBJ1-1, the complete variable domain reads DAMVIQNPRYQVTQFGKPVTLSCSQTLNHNVMYWYQQKSSQAPKLLFHYYDKDFNNEADTPDNFQSRRPNTSFCFLDIRSPGLGDTAMYLCATSRETGTAFFGQGTRLTVV.

V is TRBV28 and J is TRBJ1-3; 9 bases map to TRBD1. This CDR3 contains 13 residues. V shed 8 bases and J 1 base; nucleotides not matched to a gene: 0. Germline CDR1 reads MDHEN; CDR2 reads SYDVKM. Written as DNA, the CDR3 is TGTGCCAGCGGGACAGGGTCTGGAAACACCATATATTTT. Amino acids: CASGTGSGNTIYF.

The chain employs TRBV4-3 and TRBJ2-7; a weak D match, TRBD1 (6 bases). The CDR3 totals 13 residues. Deletions cut 5 bases from V and 1 base from J, with 9 bases between. The germline V gene has CDR1 LGHNA and CDR2 YSLEER. The CDR3 spells CASSDDRSYEQYF. The CDR3 DNA is TGCGCCAGCAGCGATGACAGGTCCTACGAGCAGTACTTC.

This chain connects TRBV4-2 to TRBJ2-3, with 12 bases lining up with TRBD2. Germline V gene sequence: CDR1 LGHNA, CDR2 YNFKEQ. The CDR3 sequence is 18 residues long. Losses at the gene ends were 1 base for V and 1 base for J; bases not matched to a gene: 6. The CDR3: CASSQVLAGGPGTDTQYF. The CDR3 DNA sequence: TGTGCCAGCAGCCAAGTCCTAGCGGGAGGGCCGGGCACAGATACGCAGTATTTT.

The genes are TRBV28 and TRBJ1-2; 7 positions match TRBD1. CDR3 length: 15 residues. The germline CDR1 and CDR2 sequences are MDHEN and SYDVKM. The V and J ends lost 1 base and 8 bases, in that order; junction bases with no gene match: 10. The CDR3 spells CASSLLTGRMGGYTF. The CDR3 nucleotides read TGTGCCAGCAGTTTATTGACAGGGCGCATGGGGGGCTACACCTTC.

The chain recombines TRBV2 with TRBJ1-2; the D gene is possibly TRBD1 (6 bases). From germline, CDR1 is SNHLY and CDR2 FYNNEI. With 8 bases removed from V and 7 bases from J, the gap between germline ends came to 14 bases. This CDR3 has 12 amino acids. The CDR3, as DNA: TGTGCCAGCCACCCAGGGGACGGTGGCTACACCTTC. It specifies CASHPGDGGYTF.

The chain has TRBV7-9 and TRBJ2-7, with 7 positions matching TRBD1. After removal of 4 bases from V and 2 bases from J, the junction contained 5 bases not matched to a gene. The CDR3 is 14 residues long. Looked up from germline, CDR1 is SEHNR and CDR2 is FQNEAQ (reference sequence). The CDR3 sequence is CASSWDSGPYEQYF. The CDR3 DNA is TGTGCCAGCAGCTGGGACAGTGGGCCCTACGAGCAGTACTTC. The entire variable domain, with the rest obtained from reference TRBV7-9 and TRBJ2-7, is as follows: DTGVSQNPRHKITKRGQNVTFRCDPISEHNRLYWYRQTLGQGPEFLTYFQNEAQLEKSRLLSDRFSAERPKGSFSTLEIQRTEQGDSAMYLCASSWDSGPYEQYFGPGTRLTVT.

This clone was seen a single time. The J gene is TRBJ1-6, the V gene TRBV7-9; TRBD1 might be the D (5 bases). Per the germline V gene, CDR1 is SEHNR and CDR2 is FQNEAQ (reference sequence). V was shortened by 2 bases and J by 9 bases, with 11 bases between the two germline ends. The CDR3 has 14 amino acids. CDR3 bases: TGTGCCAGCAGCTTACAGGGTCGGGGTTCACCCCTCCACTTT. As protein: CASSLQGRGSPLHF.

This clone was seen just once. The genes are TRBV12-3 or TRBV12-4 and TRBJ1-1; 9 bases line up with TRBD1. Trimming at V came to 6 bases and at J to 10 bases, leaving 6 bases not matched to a gene. This CDR3 is 12 amino acids long. The CDR3 DNA sequence: TGTGCCAGCAGCGGACAGGGGTTTGGAGCTTTCTTT. Encoded protein: CASSGQGFGAFF.

The chain combines TRBV27 with TRBJ2-7, with 7 bases identical to TRBD1. Per germline, CDR1 MNHEY and CDR2 SMNVEV (reference sequence). The J segment lost 7 bases and the V segment lost 3 bases, leaving 6 bases of the junction unmatched. The CDR3 is made up of 13 amino acids. CDR3 DNA: TGTGCCAGCAGTTTCCTGACAGGGCAAGAGCAGTACTTC. This encodes CASSFLTGQEQYF.

V and J are TRBV5-1 and TRBJ2-1; D possibly matches TRBD1 or TRBD2 (5 bases each). The V gene lost 0 bases and the J gene lost 12 bases, with 16 bases spanning the gap. The CDR3 totals 14 residues. Germline V gene sequence: CDR1 SGHRS, CDR2 YFSETQ. CDR3 coding DNA: TGCGCCAGCAGCTTGGTGGGGACCACCAAGGCGCAGTTCTTC. Translation gives CASSLVGTTKAQFF.

This chain links TRBV6-1 with TRBJ1-2; D unclear. Trimming took off 0 bases at V and 3 bases at J, with 5 bases between the two ends. Germline V gene lookup returns CDR1 MNHNS and CDR2 SASEGT. This CDR3 spans 13 amino acids. The DNA of the CDR3 is TGTGCCAGCAGTGAAGCGTTCTACTATGGCTACACCTTC. Its translation: CASSEAFYYGYTF.

The rearrangement uses TRBV6-2 or TRBV6-3 and TRBJ2-2; D remains ambiguous. The germline V and J ends were trimmed by 3 bases and 5 bases, with 7 bases remaining between them. CDR3 length equals 13 residues. Germline lookup yields CDR1 MNHEY and CDR2 SVGEGT. DNA for the CDR3: TGTGCCAGCAGTTATAGGGTTACCGGGGAGCTGTTTTTT. Its translation is CASSYRVTGELFF.

The genes are TRBV15 and TRBJ1-2, with D perhaps TRBD1 (5 bases). Germline CDR1 is LNHNV and CDR2 is YYDKDF (reference sequence). V lost 0 bases and J lost 8, with 13 bases in between. The CDR3 length is 14 residues. The CDR3 DNA sequence: TGTGCCACCAGCAGAGATCTGGAGGGGCGCGGCTACACCTTC. Protein sequence: CATSRDLEGRGYTF.

This clone was observed a single time. This sequence joins TRBV20-1 and TRBJ2-3; 9 positions agree with TRBD2. CDR1 is DFQATT and CDR2 is SNEGSKA in the germline V gene (reference sequence). The CDR3 contains 14 residues. V trimming: 3 bases; J trimming: 6 bases; junction bases outside the gene matches: 7. CDR3: CSASKGGGADTQYF. The CDR3, as DNA: TGCAGTGCTAGTAAGGGCGGGGGGGCCGATACGCAGTATTTT.

The V and J genes are TRBV18 and TRBJ1-3; D might be TRBD1 (6 bases). The V end was cut by 4 bases, the J end by 5 bases, with 6 bases between. This CDR3 is 12 amino acids long. Germline-derived CDR1 and CDR2 are KGHSH and LQKENI. CDR3 nucleotide sequence: TGTGCCAGCTCACGGGACAGAAACACCATATATTTT. It translates to CASSRDRNTIYF. Full variable domain (outside the CDR3, taken from reference TRBV18 and TRBJ1-3): NAGVMQNPRHLVRRRGQEARLRCSPMKGHSHVYWYRQLPEEGLKFMVYLQKENIIDESGMPKERFSAEFPKEGPSILRIQQVVRGDSAAYFCASSRDRNTIYFGEGSWLTVV.

This clone was seen only once. The chain uses TRBV15 and TRBJ1-4; D perhaps matches TRBD1 (6 bases). The CDR3 runs to 16 residues. V was clipped by 0 bases and J by 1 base, with 9 bases between them. Germline loops: CDR1 LNHNV, CDR2 YYDKDF (reference sequence). CDR3: CATSRDFRGTNEKLFF. As DNA, the CDR3 is TGTGCCACCAGCAGAGATTTCAGGGGAACTAATGAAAAACTGTTTTTT.

The chain carries TRBV7-9 and TRBJ2-3; unclear D gene. V shed 5 bases and J shed 14 bases, with 23 bases lying between them. Germline assignment: CDR1 SEHNR and CDR2 FQNEAQ (reference sequence). The CDR3 totals 14 residues. The CDR3 sequence is CASSPSGANTVLYF. For the CDR3, the DNA is TGTGCCAGCAGCCCCTCGGGCGCGAATACCGTATTGTATTTT. Full variable domain (remainder filled in from reference TRBV7-9 and TRBJ2-3): DTGVSQNPRHKITKRGQNVTFRCDPISEHNRLYWYRQTLGQGPEFLTYFQNEAQLEKSRLLSDRFSAERPKGSFSTLEIQRTEQGDSAMYLCASSPSGANTVLYFGPGTRLTVL.

This chain links TRBV6-5 with TRBJ2-2; D perhaps matches TRBD2 (5 bases). Germline CDR1 reads MNHEY; CDR2 reads SVGAGI. Trimming left V 0 bases short and J 10 bases short, with 12 bases between. This CDR3 is 14 amino acids long. CDR3 DNA sequence: TGTGCCAGCAGTTACTCGGTGGGAGAGTCGGAGCTGTTTTTT. The encoded protein is CASSYSVGESELFF.

This rearrangement joins TRBV18 to TRBJ1-2, with 9 bases fitting TRBD1. V shed 3 bases, J shed 7 bases, and the junction held 9 bases outside the gene matches. Germline assignment: CDR1 KGHSH and CDR2 LQKENI. CDR3 length: 15 amino acids. In DNA, the CDR3 is TGTGCCAGCTCACCGTCCGGACAGGGGACGAGTGGCTACACCTTC. Amino acids: CASSPSGQGTSGYTF.

V and J are TRBV10-3 and TRBJ1-2, with TRBD1 matching over 7 bases. J gave up 4 bases and V 6 bases, and 8 bases lay outside the gene matches. Germline V lookup: CDR1 ENHRY, CDR2 SYGVKD. There are 14 residues in the CDR3. CDR3 coding DNA: TGTGCCATCAGGGAACAGGGGTTGGGCTATGGCTACACCTTC. It is translated as CAIREQGLGYGYTF.